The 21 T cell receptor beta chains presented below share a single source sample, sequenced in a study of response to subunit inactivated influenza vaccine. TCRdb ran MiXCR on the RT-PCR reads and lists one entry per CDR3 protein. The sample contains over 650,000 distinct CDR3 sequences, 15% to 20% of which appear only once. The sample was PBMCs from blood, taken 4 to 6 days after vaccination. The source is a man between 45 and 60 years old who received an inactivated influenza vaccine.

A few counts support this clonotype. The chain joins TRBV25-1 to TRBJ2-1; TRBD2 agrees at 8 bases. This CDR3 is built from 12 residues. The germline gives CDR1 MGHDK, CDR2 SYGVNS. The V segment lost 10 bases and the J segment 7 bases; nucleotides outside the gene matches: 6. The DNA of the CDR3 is TGTGCCACCACCCGGGGGGGAAATGAGCAGTTCTTC. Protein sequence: CATTRGGNEQFF.

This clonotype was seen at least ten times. The chain's CDR3 is CASSPYSYNEQFF. In DNA, the CDR3 is TGTGCCAGCTCACCCTACTCCTACAATGAGCAGTTCTTC. The V call is TRBV18, the J call TRBJ2-1; D is undetermined. Germline CDR1 KGHSH, CDR2 LQKENI. The CDR3 is 13 residues long. Deletions cut 3 bases from V and 0 bases from J, with 3 bases between.

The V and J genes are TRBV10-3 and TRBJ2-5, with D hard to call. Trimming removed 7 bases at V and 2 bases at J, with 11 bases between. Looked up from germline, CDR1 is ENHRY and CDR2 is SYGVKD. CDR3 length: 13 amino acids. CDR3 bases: TGTGCCATCACTGCAGGACCTCAAGAGACCCAGTACTTC. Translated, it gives CAITAGPQETQYF.

The CDR3 DNA reads TGCAGTGCCCCAATCAGGGGCCACAATGAGCAGTTCTTC. Translated: CSAPIRGHNEQFF. The chain links TRBV20-1 to TRBJ2-1; TRBD1 is a possible D gene (6 bases). Looked up from germline, CDR1 is DFQATT and CDR2 is SNEGSKA (reference sequence). The CDR3 sequence is 13 residues long. V lost 6 bases and J lost 5, with 14 bases in between.

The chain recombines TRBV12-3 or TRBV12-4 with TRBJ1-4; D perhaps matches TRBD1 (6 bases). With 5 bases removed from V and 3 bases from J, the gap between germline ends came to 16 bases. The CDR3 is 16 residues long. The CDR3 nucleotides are TGTGCCAGCAGTCCCAGACCAGGGGCGTCTAATGAAAAACTGTTTTTT. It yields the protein CASSPRPGASNEKLFF.

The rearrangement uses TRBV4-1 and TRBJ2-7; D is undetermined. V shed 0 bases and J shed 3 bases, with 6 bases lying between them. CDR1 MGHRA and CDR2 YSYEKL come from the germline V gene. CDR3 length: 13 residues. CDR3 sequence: CASSQEGYYEQYF. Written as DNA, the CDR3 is TGCGCCAGCAGCCAAGAGGGCTACTACGAGCAGTACTTC.

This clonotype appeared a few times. CDR3 sequence reads: CASSVSGDNEQYF. The CDR3 DNA is TGTGCCAGCAGCGTGAGCGGGGACAACGAGCAGTACTTC. This chain joins TRBV9 and TRBJ2-7, with D maybe TRBD2 (7 bases). Germline loops: CDR1 SGDLS, CDR2 YYNGEE. V was pared by 2 bases and J by 5 bases, with 11 bases between. The CDR3 loop spans 13 amino acids.

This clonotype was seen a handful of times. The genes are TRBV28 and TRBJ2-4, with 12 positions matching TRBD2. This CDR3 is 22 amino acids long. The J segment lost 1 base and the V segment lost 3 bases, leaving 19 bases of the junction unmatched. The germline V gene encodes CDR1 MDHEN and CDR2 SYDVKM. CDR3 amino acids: CASSFPLAGGPVMFRAKNIQYF. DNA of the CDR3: TGTGCCAGCAGTTTCCCTCTAGCGGGAGGGCCGGTCATGTTTCGGGCCAAAAACATTCAGTACTTC.

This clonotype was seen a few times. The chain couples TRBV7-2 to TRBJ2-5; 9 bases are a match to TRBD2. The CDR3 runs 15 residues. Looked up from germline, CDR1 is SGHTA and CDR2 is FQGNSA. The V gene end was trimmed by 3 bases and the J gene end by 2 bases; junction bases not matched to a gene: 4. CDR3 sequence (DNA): TGTGCCAGCAGCTTTTTGCGGGAGGGTCAAGAGACCCAGTACTTC. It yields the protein CASSFLREGQETQYF.

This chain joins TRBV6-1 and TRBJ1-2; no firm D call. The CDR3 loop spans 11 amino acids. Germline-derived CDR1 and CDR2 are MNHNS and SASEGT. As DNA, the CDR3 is TGTGTTTTAAGACTTAACTATGGCTACACCTTC. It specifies CVLRLNYGYTF.

As DNA, the CDR3 is TGTGCCAGCAGCCTCCTCCGGGACAGGGGCCATGAGCAGTTCTTC. This gives the protein CASSLLRDRGHEQFF. The chain links TRBV7-9 to TRBJ2-1, with 10 bases identical to TRBD1. J gave up 8 bases and V 5 bases, and 9 bases lay outside the gene matches. Germline assignment: CDR1 SEHNR and CDR2 FQNEAQ (reference sequence). The CDR3 extends over 15 amino acids. Full variable domain (missing parts from reference TRBV7-9 and TRBJ2-1): DTGVSQNPRHKITKRGQNVTFRCDPISEHNRLYWYRQTLGQGPEFLTYFQNEAQLEKSRLLSDRFSAERPKGSFSTLEIQRTEQGDSAMYLCASSLLRDRGHEQFFGPGTRLTVL.

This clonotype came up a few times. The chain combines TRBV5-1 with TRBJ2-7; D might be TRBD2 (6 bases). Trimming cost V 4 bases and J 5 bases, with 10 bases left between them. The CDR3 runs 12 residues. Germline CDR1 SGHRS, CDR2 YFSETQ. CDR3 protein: CASSRGLDEQYF. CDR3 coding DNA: TGCGCCAGCAGCCGGGGACTGGACGAGCAGTACTTC. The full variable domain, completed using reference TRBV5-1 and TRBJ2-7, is KAGVTQTPRYLIKTRGQQVTLSCSPISGHRSVSWYQQTPGQGLQFLFEYFSETQRNKGNFPGRFSGRQFSNSRSEMNVSTLELGDSALYLCASSRGLDEQYFGPGTRLTVT.

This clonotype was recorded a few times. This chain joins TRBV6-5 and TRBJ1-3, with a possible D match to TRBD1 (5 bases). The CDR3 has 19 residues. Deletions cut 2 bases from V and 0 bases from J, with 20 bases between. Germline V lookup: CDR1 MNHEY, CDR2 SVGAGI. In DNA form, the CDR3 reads TGTGCCAGCAGTTACGCAGCCGTCGGGACCGAATACTCTGGAAACACCATATATTTT. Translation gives CASSYAAVGTEYSGNTIYF.

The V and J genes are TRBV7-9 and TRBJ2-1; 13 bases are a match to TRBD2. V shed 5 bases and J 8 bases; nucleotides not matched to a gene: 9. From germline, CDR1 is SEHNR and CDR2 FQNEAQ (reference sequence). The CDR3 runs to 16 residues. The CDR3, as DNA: TGTGCCAGCAGCAGACTCCGGACTAGCGGGGGCGATGAGCAGTTCTTC. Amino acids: CASSRLRTSGGDEQFF.

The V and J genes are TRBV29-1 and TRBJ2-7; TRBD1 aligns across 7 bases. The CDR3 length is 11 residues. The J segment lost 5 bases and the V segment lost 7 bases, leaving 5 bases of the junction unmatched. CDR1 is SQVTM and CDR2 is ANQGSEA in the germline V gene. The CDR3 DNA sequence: TGCAGCGGTACAGGGGCGAACGAGCAGTACTTC. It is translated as CSGTGANEQYF.

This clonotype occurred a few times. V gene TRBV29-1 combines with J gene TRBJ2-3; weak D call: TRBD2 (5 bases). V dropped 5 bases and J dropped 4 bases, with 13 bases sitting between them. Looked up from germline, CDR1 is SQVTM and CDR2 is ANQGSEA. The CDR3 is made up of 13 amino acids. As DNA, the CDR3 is TGCAGCGTTCGCCCCGGGGTAGCAGATACGCAGTATTTT. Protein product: CSVRPGVADTQYF.

CDR3 residues: CSAGPGTGGTEAFF. The CDR3 DNA reads TGCAGTGCTGGCCCGGGGACAGGGGGCACTGAAGCTTTCTTT. The V gene is TRBV20-1, the J gene TRBJ1-1; 11 bases are a match to TRBD1. Germline V lookup: CDR1 DFQATT, CDR2 SNEGSKA (reference sequence). Unmatched junction bases numbered 6, after V lost 5 bases and J lost 4 bases. The CDR3 spans 14 residues.

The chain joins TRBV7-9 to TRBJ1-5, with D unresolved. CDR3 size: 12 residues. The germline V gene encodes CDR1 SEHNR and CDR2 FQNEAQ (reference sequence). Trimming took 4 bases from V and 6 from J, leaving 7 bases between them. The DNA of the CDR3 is TGTGCCAGCAGCTCGGACCTTCAGCCCCAGCATTTT. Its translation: CASSSDLQPQHF. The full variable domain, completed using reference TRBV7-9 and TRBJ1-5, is DTGVSQNPRHKITKRGQNVTFRCDPISEHNRLYWYRQTLGQGPEFLTYFQNEAQLEKSRLLSDRFSAERPKGSFSTLEIQRTEQGDSAMYLCASSSDLQPQHFGDGTRLSIL.

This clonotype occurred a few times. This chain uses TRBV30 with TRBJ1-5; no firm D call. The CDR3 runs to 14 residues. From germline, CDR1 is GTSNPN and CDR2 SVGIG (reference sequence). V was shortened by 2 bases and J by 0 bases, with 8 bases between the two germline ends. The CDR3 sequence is CAWSKAASNQPQHF. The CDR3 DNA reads TGTGCCTGGAGTAAGGCAGCTAGCAATCAGCCCCAGCATTTT.

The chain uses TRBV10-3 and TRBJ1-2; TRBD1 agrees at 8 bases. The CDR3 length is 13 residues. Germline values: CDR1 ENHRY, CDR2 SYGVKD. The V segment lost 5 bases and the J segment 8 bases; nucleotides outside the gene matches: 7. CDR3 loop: CAISPGQAGGYTF. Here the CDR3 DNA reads TGTGCCATCAGTCCGGGACAGGCAGGAGGCTACACCTTC.

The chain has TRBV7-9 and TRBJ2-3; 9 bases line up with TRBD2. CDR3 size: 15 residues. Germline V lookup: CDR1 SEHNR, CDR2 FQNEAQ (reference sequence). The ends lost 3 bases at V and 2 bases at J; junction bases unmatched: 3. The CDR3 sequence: CASSFSSGNTDTQYF. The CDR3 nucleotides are TGTGCCAGCAGCTTCTCTAGCGGGAACACAGATACGCAGTATTTT.